The 27 T cell receptor beta chains below come from one sample, sequenced in a study of blood T cell repertoires in COVID-19. The data were produced by immunoSEQ multiplex PCR, yet TCRdb's version contains in-frame clones alone and is incomplete. This table has 250,000 to 350,000 clones, roughly 89% appearing once. The sequenced material came from peripheral blood. These receptors all stem from a woman in her twenties or thirties with active or convalescent COVID-19.

The chain carries TRBV5-1 and TRBJ2-3; 8 bases match TRBD2. Germline V gene lookup returns CDR1 SGHRS and CDR2 YFSETQ. V trimming: 4 bases; J trimming: 1 base; junction bases outside the gene matches: 8. The CDR3 length is 16 residues. The CDR3 region is CASSRTPAGGTDTQYF. The CDR3, as DNA: TGCGCCAGCAGCCGAACCCCAGCGGGGGGCACAGATACGCAGTATTTT.

The count of this clone is one. The chain employs TRBV15 and TRBJ1-6; D not resolved. CDR1 and CDR2 from the germline V gene are LNHNV and YYDKDF (reference sequence). Trimming left V 0 bases short and J 4 bases short, with 4 bases between. The CDR3 covers 14 residues. The CDR3 DNA sequence: TGTGCCACCAGCAGAGAGAGTTATAATTCACCCCTCCACTTT. Its translation: CATSRESYNSPLHF.

The V call is TRBV5-1, the J call TRBJ1-2; D unresolved. V lost 2 bases, J lost 7 bases, and 12 bases lay in between. The CDR3 has 13 residues. The V gene's germline CDR1 is SGHRS and CDR2 YFSETQ. This chain's CDR3 is CASSFSLEGGYTF. For the CDR3, the DNA is TGCGCCAGCAGCTTTTCGCTAGAAGGTGGCTACACCTTC. The entire variable domain, with the rest obtained from reference TRBV5-1 and TRBJ1-2, is as follows: KAGVTQTPRYLIKTRGQQVTLSCSPISGHRSVSWYQQTPGQGLQFLFEYFSETQRNKGNFPGRFSGRQFSNSRSEMNVSTLELGDSALYLCASSFSLEGGYTFGSGTRLTVV.

The chain is built from TRBV7-9 and TRBJ2-1; 8 bases map to TRBD1. V dropped 5 bases and J dropped 7; count of bases not matched to a gene: 1. The CDR3 contains 12 residues. Germline CDR1 is SEHNR and CDR2 is FQNEAQ (reference sequence). The CDR3 sequence is CASSRTGNEQFF. CDR3 coding DNA: TGTGCCAGCAGCCGGACAGGGAATGAGCAGTTCTTC.

V usage is TRBV10-3 and J usage is TRBJ1-5, with 8 positions matching TRBD1. V lost 6 bases and J lost 5; bases outside the gene matches: 6. The CDR3 consists of 14 residues. Germline V lookup: CDR1 ENHRY, CDR2 SYGVKD. DNA for the CDR3: TGTGCCATCAGGAAGGAGACAGGGGATCAGCCCCAGCATTTT. Amino acid sequence: CAIRKETGDQPQHF.

This sequence joins TRBV6-2 or TRBV6-3 and TRBJ2-3; 11 bases align to TRBD2. CDR3 length: 16 residues. The junction had 7 bases not matched to a gene; V was cut back by 6 bases and J by 2 bases. Germline-derived CDR1 and CDR2 are MNHEY and SVGEGT. The chain's CDR3 is CASSSRLAGNTDTQYF. The CDR3 coding sequence is TGTGCCAGCAGCTCCAGACTAGCGGGAAACACAGATACGCAGTATTTT.

This clone has more than one count but fewer than ten. The chain employs TRBV5-1 and TRBJ1-6, with TRBD1 matching 8 bases. CDR3 length: 14 residues. Per germline, CDR1 SGHRS and CDR2 YFSETQ. V trimming: 5 bases; J trimming: 10 bases; junction bases outside the gene matches: 8. The CDR3 DNA sequence: TGCGCCAGCAGAGGGACAGGCGAGGGGTCACCCCTCCACTTT. This sequence encodes CASRGTGEGSPLHF.

The V gene is TRBV6-2 or TRBV6-3, the J gene TRBJ1-2; TRBD1 agrees at 8 bases. V gave up 6 bases and J gave up 6 bases; unmatched junction bases: 15. Per the germline V gene, CDR1 is MNHEY and CDR2 is SVGEGT. The CDR3 is 16 amino acids. CDR3 protein: CASSAEAGTGLHGYTF. The CDR3 coding sequence is TGTGCCAGCAGCGCCGAAGCCGGGACAGGACTGCATGGCTACACCTTC.

The CDR3 is CASSMTVYGYTF. CDR3 coding DNA: TGTGCCAGTAGTATGACAGTTTATGGCTACACCTTC. The chain couples TRBV19 to TRBJ1-2; D is perhaps TRBD1 (5 bases). This CDR3 region has 12 residues. In germline, CDR1 is LNHDA, CDR2 SQIVND (reference sequence). Trimming took 3 bases from V and 5 from J, leaving 7 bases between them.

The chain has TRBV28 and TRBJ1-2; possibly TRBD1 for D (5 bases). The germline V and J ends were trimmed by 5 bases and 4 bases, with 17 bases remaining between them. This CDR3 is 15 amino acids long. Germline V gene sequence: CDR1 MDHEN, CDR2 SYDVKM. The CDR3 sequence: CASSPWGGLSYGYTF. The CDR3, as DNA: TGTGCCAGCAGTCCCTGGGGGGGGTTGAGCTATGGCTACACCTTC.

The rearrangement uses TRBV7-9 and TRBJ2-6, with D unresolved. CDR1 and CDR2 (germline): SEHNR, FQNEAQ (reference sequence). V was shortened by 4 bases and J by 0 bases, with 7 bases between the two germline ends. CDR3 length equals 15 residues. The chain's CDR3 is CASSSQSSGANVLTF. CDR3 coding DNA: TGTGCCAGCAGCTCACAAAGCTCTGGGGCCAACGTCCTGACTTTC.

On this clone: At the DNA level, this CDR3 is encoded by other sequences in the same sample as well. The rearrangement uses TRBV18 and TRBJ2-7, with a tentative D call TRBD2 (7 bases). The length of the CDR3 is 14 residues. CDR1 is KGHSH and CDR2 is LQKENI in the germline V gene. V shed 2 bases and J shed 1 base, with 9 bases lying between them. The DNA for the CDR3 is TGTGCCAGCTCACCAAGGGGGGGGTCCTACGAGCAGTACTTC. This codes for CASSPRGGSYEQYF.

Worth noting for this clone: Compared with germline, one end of the junction differs, possibly owing to a read error. The V and J genes are TRBV7-7 and TRBJ2-7, with 15 bases aligning to TRBD2. In germline, CDR1 is SSHAT, CDR2 FNYEAQ (reference sequence). CDR3 length: 21 residues. DNA of the CDR3: TGTGCTAGCAGCTTAGTTAAGAGAAAAGGGACTAGCGGGGGGCGGGCCTACGAGCAGTACTTC. Translating it yields CASSLVKRKGTSGGRAYEQYF.

V usage is TRBV4-2 and J usage is TRBJ2-7; D uncertain. The CDR3 extends over 10 amino acids. Germline V gives CDR1 LGHNA, CDR2 YNFKEQ. Trimming removed 10 bases at V and 0 bases at J, with 4 bases between. The CDR3 sequence is CATSSYEQYF. The CDR3 DNA is TGTGCCACCTCCTCCTACGAGCAGTACTTC.

This chain connects TRBV10-3 to TRBJ2-1, with 8 bases aligning to TRBD2. CDR3 length: 16 amino acids. Germline lookup yields CDR1 ENHRY and CDR2 SYGVKD. After removal of 6 bases from V and 0 bases from J, the junction contained 7 bases not matched to a gene. The CDR3 nucleotides are TGTGCCATCAGAGTTGCGGGGGGAAGCTCCTACAATGAGCAGTTCTTC. It yields the protein CAIRVAGGSSYNEQFF.

A note on this clone: The sample holds other DNA sequences that translate to the same CDR3. The V gene is TRBV5-1, the J gene TRBJ2-7; no clear D. The ends were cut back, 4 bases at V and 2 bases at J, with 10 bases in the middle. CDR3 length equals 13 residues. Germline CDR1 and CDR2: SGHRS and YFSETQ. The CDR3, as DNA: TGCGCCAGCAGCCTGGGCAGGACCTACGAGCAGTACTTC. Amino acid sequence: CASSLGRTYEQYF.

This clone turned up a few times. The chain employs TRBV24-1 and TRBJ2-2; 8 positions agree with TRBD1. The CDR3 length is 15 residues. The ends lost 3 bases at V and 3 bases at J; junction bases unmatched: 2. Per germline, CDR1 KGHDR and CDR2 SFDVKD. This CDR3 reads CATSDADRDTGELFF. In nucleotides, the CDR3 is TGTGCCACCAGTGATGCGGACAGGGACACCGGGGAGCTGTTTTTT.

This chain uses TRBV6-1 with TRBJ1-4, with D unclear. Germline V CDR1 and CDR2: MNHNS, SASEGT. With 3 bases removed from V and 4 bases from J, the gap between germline ends came to 21 bases. CDR3 length: 18 residues. The CDR3 loop reads CASSESPPSPSFNEKLFF. CDR3 nucleotide sequence: TGTGCCAGCAGTGAGTCACCTCCGTCCCCGAGTTTTAATGAAAAACTGTTTTTT.

The CDR3 DNA sequence: TGTGCCAGCAGCTCCCGCGGTATAGAGTCCTATAATTCACCCCTCCACTTT. Encoded protein: CASSSRGIESYNSPLHF. The chain is built from TRBV5-5 and TRBJ1-6; D not certain. CDR3 size: 17 residues. From germline, CDR1 is SGHKS and CDR2 YYEKEE (reference sequence). With 3 bases removed from V and 1 base from J, the gap between germline ends came to 14 bases.

The chain couples TRBV6-5 to TRBJ1-6; D is unresolved. The CDR3 length is 13 residues. V lost 0 bases and J lost 7, with 4 bases in between. The V gene's germline CDR1 is MNHEY and CDR2 SVGAGI. The CDR3 spells CASSYSENSPLHF. For the CDR3, the DNA is TGTGCCAGCAGTTACTCCGAGAATTCACCCCTCCACTTT.

This sequence joins TRBV7-2 and TRBJ1-4, with 9 bases aligning to TRBD1. The ends lost 2 bases at V and 6 bases at J; junction bases unmatched: 4. CDR1 SGHTA and CDR2 FQGNSA come from the germline V gene. The CDR3 consists of 15 residues. The CDR3 sequence is CASSLSGQGDEKLFF. CDR3 nucleotides: TGTGCCAGCAGCTTATCGGGACAGGGAGATGAAAAACTGTTTTTT.

The chain employs TRBV6-5 and TRBJ1-2; TRBD1 aligns across 9 bases. Trimming removed 8 bases from V and 10 bases from J; junction bases left unmatched: 14. Germline lookup yields CDR1 MNHEY and CDR2 SVGAGI. The CDR3 runs to 14 residues. CDR3 region: CASSSPGGTGNYTF. The CDR3 DNA reads as TGTGCCAGCTCCTCCCCGGGGGGGACAGGGAACTACACCTTC.

This rearrangement joins TRBV9 to TRBJ1-2, with TRBD1 matching 12 bases. In germline, CDR1 is SGDLS, CDR2 YYNGEE. The length of the CDR3 is 15 residues. The J segment lost 8 bases and the V segment lost 3 bases, leaving 8 bases of the junction unmatched. In DNA form, the CDR3 reads TGTGCCAGCAGCGGGGCCGGGACAGGGGGCCGCGGCTACACCTTC. Encoded protein: CASSGAGTGGRGYTF.

The chain recombines TRBV7-2 with TRBJ2-3; 7 nucleotides align to TRBD2. The CDR3 has 15 residues. Germline CDR1 and CDR2: SGHTA and FQGNSA. V lost 1 base to trimming and J lost 5 bases; unmatched junction nucleotides: 6. The CDR3 DNA is TGTGCCAGCAGCTTAGTGGCAGGGAGGGTAGATACGCAGTATTTT. It translates to CASSLVAGRVDTQYF.

The V gene is TRBV7-9, the J gene TRBJ2-5; possibly TRBD2 for D (6 bases). Germline V lookup: CDR1 SEHNR, CDR2 FQNEAQ (reference sequence). The CDR3 has 13 residues. V lost 4 bases, J lost 10 bases, and 16 bases lay in between. CDR3: CASSSGRSGGQYF. The DNA for the CDR3 is TGTGCCAGCAGCTCGGGACGGTCCGGGGGCCAGTACTTC. Based on the CDR3 plus reference TRBV7-9 and TRBJ2-5, the full variable domain is DTGVSQNPRHKITKRGQNVTFRCDPISEHNRLYWYRQTLGQGPEFLTYFQNEAQLEKSRLLSDRFSAERPKGSFSTLEIQRTEQGDSAMYLCASSSGRSGGQYFGPGTRLLVL.

The chain has TRBV19 and TRBJ2-2; 12 bases line up with TRBD1. The CDR3 runs 17 residues. The V segment lost 4 bases and the J segment 1 base; nucleotides outside the gene matches: 4. Germline CDR1 is LNHDA and CDR2 is SQIVND (reference sequence). CDR3 in DNA: TGTGCCAGTAGTAAAGGGACAGGGGGCTGGAACACCGGGGAGCTGTTTTTT. As protein: CASSKGTGGWNTGELFF.

The chain combines TRBV9 with TRBJ1-3, with 7 positions matching TRBD1. Germline CDR1 is SGDLS and CDR2 is YYNGEE. CDR3 length: 13 amino acids. The V gene end was trimmed by 2 bases and the J gene end by 4 bases; junction bases not matched to a gene: 0. The CDR3 loop reads CASSVGQGNTIYF. CDR3 in DNA: TGTGCCAGCAGCGTGGGACAGGGAAACACCATATATTTT.